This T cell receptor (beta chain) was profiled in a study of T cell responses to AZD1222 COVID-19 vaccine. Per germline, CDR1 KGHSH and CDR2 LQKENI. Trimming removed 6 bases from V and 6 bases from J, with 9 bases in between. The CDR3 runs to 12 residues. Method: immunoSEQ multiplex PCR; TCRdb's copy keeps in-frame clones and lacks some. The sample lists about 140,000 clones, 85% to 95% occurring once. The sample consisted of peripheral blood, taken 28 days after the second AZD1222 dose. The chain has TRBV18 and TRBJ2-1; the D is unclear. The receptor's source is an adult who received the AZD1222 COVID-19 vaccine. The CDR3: CASSLNSNEQFF. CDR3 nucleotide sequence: TGTGCCAGCTCTCTCAATAGCAATGAGCAGTTCTTC.